This T cell receptor beta chain was observed in a study of cytomegalovirus exposure and HLA in healthy donors. A word on this clone: No antigen is known for it.

The study, taken as a whole, reports: A later analysis found TCR association rates differed by HLA locus, highest for DRB1 and lowest for HLA-C. When a later analysis compared HLA-associated TCR beta chains with equally common others, the HLA-associated chains turned out to be more clonally expanded and to have lower generation probabilities. Cytomegalovirus-associated TCR beta chains were listed, numbering 164. A later analysis linked more than 15,000 TCR beta sequences to HLA alleles at 0.05 false discovery rate.

CDR3 length: 17 amino acids. Germline V gives CDR1 SGHAT, CDR2 FQNNGV. Trimming removed 1 base from V and 7 bases from J; junction bases left unmatched: 9. PCR employed 60 Vbeta and 13 Jbeta primers. Generated by immunoSEQ multiplex PCR, the TCRdb table keeps only in-frame clones and is missing some. The table lists around 170,000 clones, 70% to 85% of them singletons. Material for sequencing was PBMCs. The chain combines TRBV11-2 with TRBJ2-1, with 11 bases lining up with TRBD1. The receptor's source is a male donor in good health and CMV-seronegative. The CDR3 is CASSLGKGQGAKNEQFF. Written as DNA, the CDR3 is TGTGCCAGCAGCTTAGGGAAAGGACAGGGGGCGAAGAATGAGCAGTTCTTC.